The next 14 T cell receptor beta chains were all read from a single sample in a study of cytomegalovirus exposure and HLA in healthy donors. PCR employed 60 Vbeta and 13 Jbeta primers. Data came from immunoSEQ multiplex PCR; TCRdb stores just in-frame clones and leaves some out. The sample lists about 120,000 clones; approximately 69% were seen once. The sequenced sample consisted of PBMCs. Receptor source: a woman aged 40 to 50 in good health and CMV-seropositive.

This chain uses TRBV5-1 with TRBJ2-5; D possibly corresponds to TRBD1 (6 bases). CDR1 and CDR2 (germline): SGHRS, YFSETQ. This CDR3 is 14 amino acids long. The V and J ends lost 0 bases and 5 bases respectively, with 11 bases between them. CDR3 amino acids: CASSLDRELETQYF. The CDR3 DNA sequence: TGCGCCAGCAGCTTGGACAGGGAGCTGGAGACCCAGTACTTC.

The V and J genes are TRBV7-8 and TRBJ1-2, with D tentatively TRBD1 (6 bases). The CDR3 length is 17 residues. Germline values: CDR1 SGHVS, CDR2 FQNEAQ. Trimming cost V 5 bases and J 5 bases, with 24 bases left between them. CDR3 residues: CASSPPGGPPYFYGYTF. CDR3 in DNA: TGTGCCAGCAGCCCACCCGGGGGGCCCCCTTATTTTTATGGCTACACCTTC.

V and J are TRBV21-1 and TRBJ2-1; the D call of TRBD2 is as the table states it, not checked on the DNA. TRBV21-1 is deemed a pseudogene. The CDR3 covers 21 residues. CDR3 protein: CASSKPQTGTSGTSSYNEQFF. For the CDR3, the DNA is TGTGCCAGCAGCAAACCTCAAACCGGGACTAGCGGTACAAGCTCCTACAATGAGCAGTTCTTC.

This chain joins TRBV4-1 and TRBJ1-2, with D unresolved. Germline V gene sequence: CDR1 MGHRA, CDR2 YSYEKL. V was cut by 2 bases and J by 8 bases, with 12 bases left in between. There are 13 residues in the CDR3. As DNA, the CDR3 is TGCGCCAGCAGCCAAAGCCCGGGAGGCGGCTACACCTTC. It translates to CASSQSPGGGYTF.

In its sample, this clone was seen a few times. The chain combines TRBV7-9 with TRBJ1-2; D is perhaps TRBD1 (5 bases). The V and J ends lost 0 bases and 6 bases respectively, with 11 bases between them. The CDR3 totals 14 residues. CDR1 is SEHNR and CDR2 is FQNEAQ in the germline V gene (reference sequence). CDR3 bases: TGTGCCAGCAGCTTAGCCCCTTCCAGGGATGGCTACACCTTC. As protein: CASSLAPSRDGYTF.

This clone is a singleton in its sample. Other DNA sequences of this sample code for an identical CDR3. The J gene is TRBJ2-5, the V gene TRBV5-1; 9 bases line up with TRBD2. CDR3 size: 15 residues. The junction had 5 bases not matched to a gene; V was cut back by 2 bases and J by 3 bases. Germline CDR1 SGHRS, CDR2 YFSETQ. The CDR3: CASSLPAGGEETQYF. The CDR3 bases are TGCGCCAGCAGCTTACCAGCGGGGGGCGAAGAGACCCAGTACTTC.

This sequence joins TRBV28 and TRBJ2-5; 9 bases match TRBD1. From germline, CDR1 is MDHEN and CDR2 SYDVKM. The CDR3 has 15 residues. Trimming at V came to 6 bases and at J to 5 bases, leaving 10 bases not matched to a gene. The CDR3 DNA reads as TGTGCCAGCAGCAAATCCGGGACAGGGCCCGAGACCCAGTACTTC. As protein: CASSKSGTGPETQYF.

The chain combines TRBV19 with TRBJ2-3; TRBD2 might be the D (5 bases). V was shortened by 7 bases and J by 0 bases, with 14 bases between the two germline ends. This CDR3 region has 15 residues. Germline V gene lookup returns CDR1 LNHDA and CDR2 SQIVND (reference sequence). The CDR3 DNA is TGTGCCAGTACCGGTCGGGGAGTTAGCACAGATACGCAGTATTTT. Translating gives CASTGRGVSTDTQYF.

The J gene is TRBJ1-6, the V gene TRBV7-2; D perhaps matches TRBD1 (5 bases). Germline V gene data show CDR1 as SGHTA and CDR2 as FQGNSA. This CDR3 has 15 amino acids. Trimming took off 3 bases at V and 7 bases at J, with 13 bases between the two ends. The DNA of the CDR3 is TGTGCCAGCAGCTTCGGCTGGGGGGGGAATTCACCCCTCCACTTT. This gives the protein CASSFGWGGNSPLHF.

This chain joins TRBV2 and TRBJ1-3, with TRBD1 matching over 11 bases. Looked up from germline, CDR1 is SNHLY and CDR2 is FYNNEI. The CDR3 length is 14 residues. The ends lost 3 bases at V and 9 bases at J; junction bases unmatched: 4. Here the CDR3 DNA reads TGTGCCAGCAGTGAGGACAGGGGGCCTAGCACCATATATTTT. It encodes CASSEDRGPSTIYF.

The chain links TRBV4-2 to TRBJ1-3; the D gene is possibly TRBD1 (6 bases). V lost 3 bases to trimming and J lost 1 base, with 10 bases between them. CDR1 is LGHNA and CDR2 is YNFKEQ in the germline V gene. This CDR3 comprises 15 residues. The CDR3 here is CASSQVQGSGNTIYF. The CDR3 DNA is TGTGCCAGCAGCCAGGTCCAGGGGTCTGGAAACACCATATATTTT.

This clone showed up just a few times. The chain joins TRBV27 to TRBJ1-4; 8 bases are a match to TRBD1. Germline V gene sequence: CDR1 MNHEY, CDR2 SMNVEV (reference sequence). J was trimmed by 7 bases and V by 6 bases; bases with no gene match: 10. The CDR3 is 15 residues long. The CDR3 region is CASRPRTGLFEKLFF. The CDR3 DNA is TGTGCCAGCAGACCCAGGACAGGGTTATTTGAAAAACTGTTTTTT.

The rearrangement uses TRBV5-1 and TRBJ2-2; 10 positions match TRBD2. Trimming cost V 4 bases and J 6 bases; bases outside gene matches: 18. The CDR3 length is 19 residues. The germline CDR1 and CDR2 sequences are SGHRS and YFSETQ. CDR3 protein: CASSRRTSGTRKSAGELFF. Written as DNA, the CDR3 is TGCGCCAGCAGCCGCCGGACTAGCGGAACCAGGAAGAGCGCCGGGGAGCTGTTTTTT.

For this clone: Mismatch with germline at one junction end may stem from a read error. The sample holds other DNA sequences that translate to the same CDR3. The V gene is TRBV25-1, the J gene TRBJ2-2; D might be TRBD2 (5 bases). The CDR3 consists of 13 residues. Per germline, CDR1 MGHDK and CDR2 SYGVNS. Written as DNA, the CDR3 is TGTGCCAGCAGTGATGGGCCCACCGGGGAGCTGTTCTTT. It translates to CASSDGPTGELFF.